This is a list of T cell receptor beta chains from one sample in a study of beta chain features in type 1 diabetes. TCRdb's copy holds only in-frame clones and misses some; the assay was immunoSEQ multiplex PCR. This table holds 860,000 or so clones, 15% to 20% found once. Material for sequencing was naive CD4+ T cells from blood. The origin of the receptors is a young woman in good health. The CDR3 runs from the conserved cysteine through the conserved F or W. The D gene is left open where the match is weak. Expanded clones are given a class, and other clones once, few, many or no size at all.

J gene,clone size,D gene,V gene,CDR3 DNA,CDR3 protein
TRBJ1-3,NA,NA,TRBV9,TGTGCCAGCAGCGTAGCTGGGACAACTGGAAACACCATATATTTT,CASSVAGTTGNTIYF
TRBJ1-4,few,TRBD1,TRBV7-2,TGTGCCAGCAGCTTACAGGGGGCTTATGAAAAACTGTTTTTT,CASSLQGAYEKLFF
TRBJ2-2,few,NA,TRBV6-5,TGTGCCAGCAGTTACGGAGGAGGGGTTTACACCGGGGAGCTGTTTTTT,CASSYGGGVYTGELFF
TRBJ2-1,NA,NA,TRBV5-1,TGCGCCAGCAGCCCCATTAGGGCTACCGACAATGAGCAGTTCTTC,CASSPIRATDNEQFF
TRBJ2-5,once,TRBD2,TRBV4-3,TGCGCCAGCAGCCCGGCGGGAGCTGCGGAGACCCAGTACTTC,CASSPAGAAETQYF
TRBJ2-1,few,NA,TRBV28,TGTGCCAGCCGAGAGAGGAATGAGCAGTTCTTC,CASRERNEQFF
TRBJ2-6,few,TRBD2,TRBV4-3,TGCGCCAGCAGCCGCGGACTAGCGGGAGGTGGTGGGGCCAACGTCCTGACTTTC,CASSRGLAGGGGANVLTF
TRBJ1-2,few,NA,TRBV7-2,TGTGCCAGCAGCATCGGTGGGGCAAGAGCTAACTATGGCTACACCTTC,CASSIGGARANYGYTF
TRBJ2-7,NA,TRBD2,TRBV5-4,TGTGCCAGCAGCTTGGGTCCGGGACTAGTCTCCTACGAGCAGTACTTC,CASSLGPGLVSYEQYF
TRBJ2-1,NA,NA,TRBV6-6,TGTGCCAGCAGCGGAGGGAACAATGAGCAGTTCTTC,CASSGGNNEQFF
TRBJ2-5,NA,TRBD2,TRBV10-1,TGCGCCAGCAGCAGCGGGAGGGCCCTGGAGACCCAGTACTTC,CASSSGRALETQYF
TRBJ2-1,NA,NA,TRBV7-8,TGTGCCAGCAGCTTACGGGAGACCAACAATGAGCAGTTCTTC,CASSLRETNNEQFF
TRBJ2-3,NA,NA,TRBV18,TGTGCCAGCTCACCTCGATGGGGAGATACGCAGTATTTT,CASSPRWGDTQYF
TRBJ2-3,NA,TRBD2,TRBV7-9,TGTGCCAGCAGCTTATGGCGGGGGGCCAGCACAGATACGCAGTATTTT,CASSLWRGASTDTQYF
TRBJ1-1,few,TRBD1,TRBV7-9,TGTGCCAGCAGCCTAACCGGGACAGTTATTACTGAAGCTTTCTTT,CASSLTGTVITEAFF
TRBJ2-5,NA,TRBD1,TRBV18,TGTGCCAGCTCACCTCGGACAGGGGAAGAGACCCAGTACTTC,CASSPRTGEETQYF
TRBJ2-7,NA,TRBD2,TRBV19,TGTGCCAGTCGAGCGGGAGGTTCCTCCTACGAGCAGTACTTC,CASRAGGSSYEQYF
TRBJ2-3,NA,TRBD2,TRBV4-1,TGCGCCAGCAGCCAAGGTCGGGCTAGCGGGAGGAACACAGATACGCAGTATTTT,CASSQGRASGRNTDTQYF